These 5 T cell receptor beta chains were all obtained from the same sample, sequenced in a study of Graves' ophthalmopathy and Graves' hyperthyroidism. As the template, RNA transcripts were used to amplify TCR beta CDR3 regions. First-round RT-PCR used HTBI primers; second-round multiplex PCR followed. TCRdb re-called the multiplex PCR reads with MiXCR, one entry per CDR3 protein. The sample has about 480,000 distinct CDR3 sequences; under 15% are singletons. The source material was blood. These TCRs come from a woman in her twenties or thirties with Graves' ophthalmopathy.

The chain carries TRBV7-9 and TRBJ1-2, with D possibly TRBD1 on 5 matching bases. CDR1 SEHNR and CDR2 FQNEAQ come from the germline V gene (reference sequence). V was clipped by 5 bases and J by 7 bases, with 14 bases between them. The CDR3 consists of 13 residues. The CDR3 spells CASSIGTGLGYTF. The CDR3 bases are TGTGCCAGCAGCATAGGGACGGGACTTGGCTACACCTTC.

Only a few counts were recorded for this clonotype. The chain couples TRBV6-2 or TRBV6-3 to TRBJ1-5; D is uncertain. From germline, CDR1 is MNHEY and CDR2 SVGEGT. V lost 3 bases and J lost 7, with 13 bases in between. The CDR3 totals 14 residues. The CDR3 sequence: CASSYMDIWQPQHF. In DNA, the CDR3 is TGTGCCAGCAGTTATATGGATATATGGCAGCCCCAGCATTTT.

This chain joins TRBV6-1 and TRBJ1-1; D perhaps matches TRBD1 (5 bases). The CDR3 consists of 15 residues. V lost 5 bases, J lost 1 base, and 14 bases lay in between. Germline CDR1 is MNHNS and CDR2 is SASEGT. The CDR3, as DNA: TGTGCCAGCAGTCTCCAGGGACTACCGAACACTGAAGCTTTCTTT. Translating gives CASSLQGLPNTEAFF.

In its sample, this clonotype was seen many times. The chain joins TRBV20-1 to TRBJ1-1; D is undetermined. The V gene's germline CDR1 is DFQATT and CDR2 SNEGSKA (reference sequence). This CDR3 is 14 amino acids long. V was cut by 1 base and J by 1 base, with 10 bases left in between. The CDR3: CSARVWQSNTEAFF. DNA for the CDR3: TGCAGTGCTAGAGTGTGGCAGTCGAACACTGAAGCTTTCTTT.

This clonotype has ten or more counts. CDR3 DNA sequence: TGTGCCAGCAGCCAACCACACACACACCCGTACCAAGAGACCCAGTACTTC. As protein: CASSQPHTHPYQETQYF. The chain is built from TRBV3-1 and TRBJ2-5, with D unclear. Trimming removed 2 bases at V and 0 bases at J, with 16 bases between. CDR1 and CDR2 from the germline V gene are LGHDT and YNNKEL (reference sequence). The CDR3 is 17 residues long.